The clone carrying this T cell receptor (beta chain) was seen at least ten times. The data were taken from a study of low-dose radiotherapy and immunotherapy resistance in tumors. Study summary: Cyclophosphamide infusions of 200 mg/m2 came every two weeks, one day before radiation-immunotherapy. Patients received 300 mg of oral aspirin each day across four cycles, commencing on cycle 1 day 1.

Germline lookup yields CDR1 MNHEY and CDR2 SMNVEV (reference sequence). Between the trimmed V and J ends, which lost 5 bases and 3 bases, there was a span of 13 bases. This CDR3 contains 14 residues. Covering alpha and beta chains, TRAV- and TRBV-specific primers were used for the first-strand cDNA. A roughly 20-cycle PCR with a constant-region primer and V-primer adapter amplified TCRs. TCRdb called the reads again in MiXCR, with one record for every CDR3 protein. This sample has 31,000 or so distinct CDR3 sequences, with about half found just once. Time point specified: after trial treatment. Treatment indicated: LDRT plus nivolumab, ipilimumab, low-dose cyclophosphamide and aspirin (RACIN trial). Along with nivolumab and ipilimumab, donors received aspirin, low-dose cyclophosphamide and low-dose radiotherapy. Enrollment required an advanced solid tumor negative for tumor-infiltrating lymphocytes.

The receptor was isolated from a male donor with gallbladder cancer. The source material was PBMCs, sampled after low-dose radiotherapy plus immunotherapy. The chain has TRBV27 and TRBJ1-1, with D possibly matching TRBD1 (5 bases). CDR3 protein: CASSTQLGDTEAFF. The CDR3 DNA reads as TGTGCCAGCAGTACCCAATTGGGGGACACTGAAGCTTTCTTT.